This T cell receptor beta chain was recovered during a study of T cells in Graves' hyperthyroidism and ophthalmopathy (dated by TCRdb to about 2019). As for the study more broadly: Peripheral blood was collected at initial diagnosis, before any treatment. Prospective prediction of ophthalmopathy was tested in an independent validation cohort consisting of 18 to 20 hyperthyroidism patients and 17 patients who later progressed to ophthalmopathy. For training and testing, the 110 or so patients in the discovery cohort were randomly divided in a 7:3 ratio. Once sampling was done, hyperthyroidism patients were given methimazole at a starting dose of 30 mg daily, whereas ophthalmopathy patients were given high-dose intravenous methylprednisolone. According to the paper, TCR Vbeta CDR3 sequencing was carried out on about 140 peripheral blood samples, which came from 40 to 45 ophthalmopathy, under 80 hyperthyroidism and roughly 17 progressor patients. To identify TCR V-J signatures that set the groups apart, the researchers used a discovery cohort of 90 to 100 patients, made up of 43 with Graves' ophthalmopathy and around 58 with stable Graves' hyperthyroidism. In addition, the study compared T-cell repertoires in thyroid tissue and in blood from roughly six Graves' hyperthyroidism patients.

Overall results and qualifications from the work: A model built on a 13 V-J signature distinguished ophthalmopathy from stable hyperthyroidism, reaching around 88% sensitivity and around 81% specificity in cross-validation and 80%/75% in testing. Most expanded thyroid clonotypes (frequency above 0.001) were also detected in blood, suggesting blood repertoires may reflect thyroid immune responses. In validation, progression to ophthalmopathy was predicted by the model with 70.59% sensitivity and just over 72% specificity, a median of approximately 7.1 months before onset. Sample size was not statistically predetermined, and investigators were not blinded to group allocation.

This clonotype was seen at least ten times. The specificity of this receptor is unknown. Nothing much larger sits one base from this clone, and base qualities are not available. Graves' hyperthyroidism was defined as stable when no progression to ophthalmopathy occurred over 18 months of follow-up. Hyperthyroidism patients were newly diagnosed, had a disease duration of under 2 months, and were aged 18 to 65 years. Patients with uncontrolled infections, other autoimmune diseases, pregnancy or lactation were excluded. Diagnoses were based on clinical symptoms, serum thyroxine and TRAb, thyroid ultrasound and orbital computed tomography. PBMCs were isolated from about 9 ml of fresh peripheral blood by Ficoll-Paque density gradient centrifugation. Total RNA was extracted using Trizol reagent, and RNA quality was assessed on an Agilent 2100 Bioanalyzer. TCR beta CDR3 regions were amplified from RNA transcripts. A first-round RT-PCR of the TCR CDR3 used the HTBI primer set with the Qiagen OneStep RT-PCR kit. Libraries were constructed in a second round of multiplex PCR, after which size selection and purification were carried out. Sequencing of the libraries was done on an Illumina HiSeq2000 using paired-end 100 bp reads. On the study's bioinformatics: Raw data were processed with SOAPnuke, discarding reads with adapters, uncalled bases, mean Phred below 15, or no exact constant-primer or identifier match. COPE v1.2.5 was used to merge high-quality paired reads, and clonotypes were defined as unique nucleotide sequences. Clonotypes were aligned to IMGT TRBV, TRBD and TRBJ reference segments using MiTCR v1.1. Only V-J combinations with frequency above 0.0001, covering about 99% of repertoires, were analysed. A TCS score was defined as the ratio between F50 (clonal expansion) and ExV (chaos), using BLOSUM62-based TCRdist between CDR3 peptides within each V-J. Welch's t-statistics and random forest reduced just over 500 V-J features to 13, which were used in a naive Bayes classifier (R e1071). TCRdb cleaned the public reads at Q25 with fastp, built clones with MiXCR and kept in-frame beta chains. Rows are combined by CDR3 protein, so each entry shows the most common genes and DNA. Clone size and V and J calls follow TCRdb, not the original study. Within this sample are a few hundred thousand distinct CDR3 sequences, with roughly 13% of them counted one time only. Jointly, the top ten make up roughly 8.3% of the sample.

This receptor was taken from a woman aged 18-35 years with Graves' hyperthyroidism. Sequencing used blood.

Read as DNA, the sequence is TGTGCCAGCTCACCCGGACAGCTTGAAGCTTTCTTT. It codes for CASSPGQLEAFF. The rearranged segments are TRBV18 and TRBJ1-1; the best D guess is TRBD1, with 6 bases matching. From the germline V gene, CDR1 is KGHSH and CDR2 is LQKENI. The junction shows trimming of 3 bases on V and 7 bases on J, plus 9 bases between the germline ends. There are 12 amino acids in the CDR3, from cysteine to phenylalanine inclusive. The kept DNA is CDR3 alone, 36 bases in frame from the first base. Extended through the reference TRBV18 and TRBJ1-1 proteins, this CDR3 yields the full variable domain: NAGVMQNPRHLVRRRGQEARLRCSPMKGHSHVYWYRQLPEEGLKFMVYLQKENIIDESGMPKERFSAEFPKEGPSILRIQQVVRGDSAAYFCASSPGQLEAFFGQGTRLTVV.